Shown below are 2 T cell receptor beta chains from a single sample sequenced in a study of a mutant IDH1 vaccine in newly diagnosed glioma. These receptors lack a known antigen. Time point indicated: week 35, safety follow-up. Each dose of the vaccine consisted of 300 ug of mutant IDH1 20-mer peptide, with topical imiquimod. The method was immunoSEQ multiplex PCR; TCRdb's version includes in-frame clones alone and lacks a portion of them. Among about 48,000 clones listed, around four fifths were seen once. Sample: PBMCs, taken from a glioma patient whose treatment included an IDH1 peptide vaccine. The receptor source for this set is a man aged 35 to 55 with glioma.

This CDR3 is CASSLEAGEQPQHF. CDR3 in DNA: TGCGCCAGCAGCTTGGAGGCAGGGGAGCAGCCCCAGCATTTT. This chain connects TRBV5-1 to TRBJ1-5; the D gene is possibly TRBD1 (6 bases). Germline CDR1 is SGHRS and CDR2 is YFSETQ. Trimming cost V 0 bases and J 7 bases, with 11 bases left between them. The CDR3 loop spans 14 amino acids.

The V and J genes are TRBV6-5 and TRBJ1-1; D ambiguous. The CDR3 runs 15 residues. From germline, CDR1 is MNHEY and CDR2 SVGAGI. Between the trimmed V and J ends, which lost 0 bases and 4 bases, there was a span of 12 bases. Written as DNA, the CDR3 is TGTGCCAGCAGTTACTCTCGCAGCGGTGGCACTGAAGCTTTCTTT. This encodes CASSYSRSGGTEAFF.